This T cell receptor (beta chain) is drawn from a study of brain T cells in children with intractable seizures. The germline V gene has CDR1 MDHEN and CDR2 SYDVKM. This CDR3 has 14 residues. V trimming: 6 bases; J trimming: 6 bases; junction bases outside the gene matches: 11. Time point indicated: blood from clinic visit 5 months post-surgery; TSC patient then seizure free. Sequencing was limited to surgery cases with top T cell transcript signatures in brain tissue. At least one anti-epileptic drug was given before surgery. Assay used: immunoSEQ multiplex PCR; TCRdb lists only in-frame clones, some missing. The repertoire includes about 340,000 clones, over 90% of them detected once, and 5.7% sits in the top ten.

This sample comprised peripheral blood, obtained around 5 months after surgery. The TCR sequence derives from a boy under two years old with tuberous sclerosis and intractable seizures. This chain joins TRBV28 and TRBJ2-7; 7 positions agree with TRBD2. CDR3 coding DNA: TGTGCCAGCAGGAGGCGGGCGGGAGTGGGCGAGCAGTACTTC. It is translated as CASRRRAGVGEQYF.